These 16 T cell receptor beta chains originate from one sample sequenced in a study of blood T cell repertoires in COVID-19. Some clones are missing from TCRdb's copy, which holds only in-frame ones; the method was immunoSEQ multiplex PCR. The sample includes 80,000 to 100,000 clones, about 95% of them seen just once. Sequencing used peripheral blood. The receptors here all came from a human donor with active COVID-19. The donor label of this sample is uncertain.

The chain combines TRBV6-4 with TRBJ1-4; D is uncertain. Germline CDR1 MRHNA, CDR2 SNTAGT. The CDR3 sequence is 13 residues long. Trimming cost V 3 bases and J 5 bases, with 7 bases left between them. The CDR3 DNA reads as TGTGCCAGCAGTGAACAGCGGAATGAAAAACTGTTTTTT. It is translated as CASSEQRNEKLFF.

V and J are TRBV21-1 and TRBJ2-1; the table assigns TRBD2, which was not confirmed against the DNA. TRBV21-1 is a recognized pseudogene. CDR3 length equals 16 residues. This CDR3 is CASSKGGLVGLNEQFF. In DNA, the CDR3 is TGTGCCAGCAGCAAAGGCGGACTAGTCGGGCTTAATGAGCAGTTCTTC.

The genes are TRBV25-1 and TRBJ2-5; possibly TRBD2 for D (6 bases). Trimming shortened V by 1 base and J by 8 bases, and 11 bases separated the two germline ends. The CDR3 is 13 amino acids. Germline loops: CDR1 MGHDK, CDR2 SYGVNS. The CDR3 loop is CASSEWRAPTQYF. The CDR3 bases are TGTGCCAGCAGTGAATGGAGGGCCCCAACCCAGTACTTC. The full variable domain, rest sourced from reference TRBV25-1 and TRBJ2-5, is EADIYQTPRYLVIGTGKKITLECSQTMGHDKMYWYQQDPGMELHLIHYSYGVNSTEKGDLSSESTVSRIRTEHFPLTLESARPSHTSQYLCASSEWRAPTQYFGPGTRLLVL.

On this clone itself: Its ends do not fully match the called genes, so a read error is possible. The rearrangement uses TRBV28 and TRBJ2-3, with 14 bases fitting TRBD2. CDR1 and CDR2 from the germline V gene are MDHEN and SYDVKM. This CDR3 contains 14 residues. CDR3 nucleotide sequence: TGTGCCACTACACCGGGACTAGCGGGAGTTAGGGTTGGTTTT. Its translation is CATTPGLAGVRVGF.

CDR3 nucleotide sequence: TGTGCCAGCAGCTGGCGGGAGGCCCCCTACGAGCAGTACTTC. It yields the protein CASSWREAPYEQYF. This chain uses TRBV3-1 (or the pseudogene TRBV3-2) with TRBJ2-7, with 8 nucleotides matching TRBD2. Per germline, CDR1 LGHDT and CDR2 YNNKEL (reference sequence). The CDR3 contains 14 residues. J gave up 2 bases and V 5 bases, and 5 bases lay outside the gene matches.

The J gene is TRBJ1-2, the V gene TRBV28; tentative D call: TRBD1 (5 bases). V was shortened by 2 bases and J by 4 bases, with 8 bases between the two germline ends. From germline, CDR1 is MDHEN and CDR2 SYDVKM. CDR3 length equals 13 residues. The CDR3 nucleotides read TGTGCCAGCAGTTTAGGGGGGTCCTATGGCTACACCTTC. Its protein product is CASSLGGSYGYTF.

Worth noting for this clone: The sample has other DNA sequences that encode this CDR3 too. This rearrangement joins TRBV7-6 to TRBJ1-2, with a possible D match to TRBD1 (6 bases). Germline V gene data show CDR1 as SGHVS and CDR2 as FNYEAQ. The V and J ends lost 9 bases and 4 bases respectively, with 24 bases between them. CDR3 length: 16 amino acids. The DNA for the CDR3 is TGTGCCAGTAGCCCATGGAGAGGCCAGGGGCCCTATGGCTACACCTTC. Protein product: CASSPWRGQGPYGYTF.

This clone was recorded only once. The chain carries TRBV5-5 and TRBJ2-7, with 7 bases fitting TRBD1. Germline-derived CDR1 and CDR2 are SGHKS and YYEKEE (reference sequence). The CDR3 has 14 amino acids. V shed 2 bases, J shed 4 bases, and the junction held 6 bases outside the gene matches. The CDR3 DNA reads TGTGCCAGCAGCTTACAGGGGACACTTTACGAGCAGTACTTC. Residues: CASSLQGTLYEQYF.

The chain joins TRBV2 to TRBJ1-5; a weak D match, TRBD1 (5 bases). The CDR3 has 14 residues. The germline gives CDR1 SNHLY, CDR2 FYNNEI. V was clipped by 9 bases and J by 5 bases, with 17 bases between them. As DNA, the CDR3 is TGTGCCAGTGCCCAGGGAGGGAGAGATCAGCCCCAGCATTTT. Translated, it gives CASAQGGRDQPQHF. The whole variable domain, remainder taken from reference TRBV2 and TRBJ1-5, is EPEVTQTPSHQVTQMGQEVILRCVPISNHLYFYWYRQILGQKVEFLVSFYNNEISEKSEIFDDQFSVERPDGSNFTLKIRSTKLEDSAMYFCASAQGGRDQPQHFGDGTRLSIL.

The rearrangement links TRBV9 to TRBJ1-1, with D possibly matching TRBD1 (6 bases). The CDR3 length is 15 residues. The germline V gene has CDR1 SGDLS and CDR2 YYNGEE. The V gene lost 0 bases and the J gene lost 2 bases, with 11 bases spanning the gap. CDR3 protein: CASSVATGSNTEAFF. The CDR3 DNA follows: TGTGCCAGCAGCGTAGCTACAGGGTCCAACACTGAAGCTTTCTTT.

The CDR3 bases are TGTGCCAGCAGTTTTTCCGGGGGAACTATCTCCTACGAGCAGTACTTC. This gives the protein CASSFSGGTISYEQYF. This chain connects TRBV27 to TRBJ2-7, with D perhaps TRBD2 (6 bases). V was pared by 3 bases and J by 0 bases, with 15 bases between. Germline V gene data show CDR1 as MNHEY and CDR2 as SMNVEV (reference sequence). CDR3 size: 16 residues.

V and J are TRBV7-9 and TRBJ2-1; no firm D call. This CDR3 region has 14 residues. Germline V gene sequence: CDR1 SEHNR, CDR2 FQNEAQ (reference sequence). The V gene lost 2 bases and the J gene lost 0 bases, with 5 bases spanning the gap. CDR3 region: CASSLTVSYNEQFF. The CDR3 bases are TGTGCCAGCAGCTTAACGGTCTCCTACAATGAGCAGTTCTTC.

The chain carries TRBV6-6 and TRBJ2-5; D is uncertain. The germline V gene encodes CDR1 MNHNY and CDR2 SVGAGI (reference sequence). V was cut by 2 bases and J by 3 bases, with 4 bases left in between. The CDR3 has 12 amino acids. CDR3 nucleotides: TGTGCCAGCAGTTACCCTAAAGAGACCCAGTACTTC. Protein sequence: CASSYPKETQYF.

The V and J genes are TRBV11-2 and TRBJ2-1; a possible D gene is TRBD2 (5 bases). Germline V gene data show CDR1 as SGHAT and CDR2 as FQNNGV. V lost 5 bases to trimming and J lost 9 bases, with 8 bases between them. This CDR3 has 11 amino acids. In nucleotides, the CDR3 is TGTGCCAGCAGCGAAGGAGGTGAGCAGTTCTTC. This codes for CASSEGGEQFF.

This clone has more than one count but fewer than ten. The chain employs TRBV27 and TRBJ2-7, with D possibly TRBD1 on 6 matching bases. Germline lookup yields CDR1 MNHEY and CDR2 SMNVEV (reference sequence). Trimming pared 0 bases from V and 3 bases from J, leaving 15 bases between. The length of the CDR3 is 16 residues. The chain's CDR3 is CASSLSQGSRYYEQYF. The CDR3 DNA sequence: TGTGCCAGCAGTTTATCACAGGGTAGTCGGTACTACGAGCAGTACTTC.

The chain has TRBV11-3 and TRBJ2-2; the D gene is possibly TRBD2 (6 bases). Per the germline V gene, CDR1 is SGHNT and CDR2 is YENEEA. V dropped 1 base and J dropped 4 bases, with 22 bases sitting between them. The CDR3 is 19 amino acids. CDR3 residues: CASSLGGGGLASLTGELFF. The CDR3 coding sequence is TGTGCCAGCAGCTTAGGAGGCGGTGGGCTAGCGAGCCTCACCGGGGAGCTGTTTTTT.